This TCR beta chain emerged from a study of CD8+CD57+ T cells in acquired aplastic anemia. Sequenced patients had shown CD8+CD57+ cell expansion by flow cytometry. All patients had severe acquired aplastic anemia. The CDR3 consists of 13 residues. V was cut by 5 bases and J by 3 bases, with 11 bases left in between. CDR1 is DFQATT and CDR2 is SNEGSKA in the germline V gene (reference sequence). The template for TCR beta VDJ and CDR3 sequence profiling was genomic DNA. From the reads, TCRdb called clonotypes with MiXCR, one entry per CDR3 protein. This table holds approximately 220,000 distinct CDR3 sequences, around 46% found once.

The gene calls are TRBV20-1 and TRBJ1-5; possibly TRBD1 for D (5 bases). The receptor's source is a human donor with aplastic anemia. Input material: sorted CD4+, CD8+, or CD8+CD57+ T cells (not recorded which) from PBMCs. CDR3 bases: TGCAGTGCTCTCGACAGCCACAATCAGCCCCAGCATTTT. This gives the protein CSALDSHNQPQHF.